A selection of T cell receptor beta chains follows, all from one sample in a study of T-cell reconstitution after alpha-beta-depleted transplantation in children. One entry per CDR3 protein results from TCRdb running MiXCR on the PCR reads. Of around 450,000 distinct CDR3 sequences listed, 15% to 20% are singletons. The sequences come from PBMCs, mostly from graft donor cells, collected 360 days after TCRalphabeta/CD19-depleted stem cell transplant. The receptors shown here come from a boy less than two years old who had a stem cell transplant for Wiskott-Aldrich syndrome, so the T cells may come from the graft donor. Both conserved end residues are part of each CDR3. A D gene is named only where the DNA matches it firmly. The size of a clone is reported for some rows only, either as once, few or many, or as a class for expanded clones.

clone_size	v_call	d_call	j_call	cdr3_nt	cdr3_aa
few	TRBV4-1	-	TRBJ2-7	TGCGCCAGCAGCCAAGATTGGGGGGTAAAGTACTACTACGAGCAGTACTTC	CASSQDWGVKYYYEQYF
-	TRBV10-3	-	TRBJ2-1	TGTGCCATCAGTGCCCTAGCGACAACCTACAATGAGCAGTTCTTC	CAISALATTYNEQFF
-	TRBV5-1	-	TRBJ2-3	TGCGCCAGCAGCTTGAGGTTTGGGGACGGCACAGATACGCAGTATTTT	CASSLRFGDGTDTQYF
few	TRBV6-2/TRBV6-3	-	TRBJ2-5	TGTGCCAGCAGTGGGACGAAAGAGACCCAGTACTTC	CASSGTKETQYF
few	TRBV27	TRBD2	TRBJ2-7	TGTGCCAGCAGTCCCCCGACTAGCGGGAGGATTTACGAGCAGTACTTC	CASSPPTSGRIYEQYF
-	TRBV12-3/TRBV12-4	-	TRBJ2-1	TGTGCCAGCAGCTTGGGGGGAGAGGCACCACATGAGCAGTTCTTC	CASSLGGEAPHEQFF
-	TRBV3-1	-	TRBJ2-6	TGTGCCAGCAGCCAAGCTGCTGGGGCCAACGTCCTGACTTTC	CASSQAAGANVLTF
-	TRBV24-1	TRBD1	TRBJ2-5	TGTGCCATCAAGGACAGGGAACAAGAGACCCAGTACTTC	CAIKDREQETQYF
-	TRBV12-3/TRBV12-4	-	TRBJ2-3	TGTGCCAGCAGTCACGCTTTGGGCAGTCTCTCAGGGGATACGCAGTATTTT	CASSHALGSLSGDTQYF
few	TRBV3-1	-	TRBJ2-7	TGTGCCAGCAGCCAAGTTGACTTCTACGAGCAGTACTTC	CASSQVDFYEQYF
-	TRBV6-2/TRBV6-3	-	TRBJ2-1	TGTGCCAGCAGCCGGGACTTTTCCTACAATGAGCAGTTCTTC	CASSRDFSYNEQFF
few	TRBV29-1	-	TRBJ1-1	TGCAGCGTTGAATCCTGGGGCCGCTGGGGGACTGAAGCTTTCTTT	CSVESWGRWGTEAFF
-	TRBV5-1	-	TRBJ2-7	TGCGCCAGCAGCTTGGGTTGGAGAACCTACGAGCAGTACTTC	CASSLGWRTYEQYF
-	TRBV7-9	-	TRBJ2-1	TGTGCCAGCAGCCTTCCTGACAGTCAGTTCTTC	CASSLPDSQFF
-	TRBV12-3/TRBV12-4	-	TRBJ1-4	TGTGCCAGCAGCCCCCTTACAGGGCTTCGTGAAAAACTGTTTTTT	CASSPLTGLREKLFF
-	TRBV6-5	-	TRBJ2-1	TGTGCCAGCAGTCACCCAAGTGGGGGAAGCTCCTACAATGAGCAGTTCTTC	CASSHPSGGSSYNEQFF
few	TRBV12-3/TRBV12-4	-	TRBJ2-7	TGTGCCAGCACCGGGACGGAGTCCTACGAGCAGTACTTC	CASTGTESYEQYF
-	TRBV14	-	TRBJ2-2	TGTGCCAGCAGCCATGTAACAGGAATCCCCGGGGAGCTGTTTTTT	CASSHVTGIPGELFF
few	TRBV5-6	-	TRBJ2-4	TGTGCCAGCAGCTTGGTGGGGCAGCTAGCCAAAAACATTCAGTACTTC	CASSLVGQLAKNIQYF
few	TRBV6-2/TRBV6-3	-	TRBJ2-2	TGTGCCAGCAGTTGGACTACCGGGGAGCTGTTTTTT	CASSWTTGELFF
-	TRBV12-3/TRBV12-4	-	TRBJ2-5	TGTGCCAGCAGTTTGCGAAGGGAAATAGGGCAAGAGACCCAGTACTTC	CASSLRREIGQETQYF
few	TRBV19	TRBD1	TRBJ2-5	TGTGCCAGTAGTACCGCGGGACAGGGATCCATCCAAGAGACCCAGTACTTC	CASSTAGQGSIQETQYF
few	TRBV24-1	-	TRBJ2-1	TGTGCCACCAGTGATAACGGGGCCCTCAATGAGCAGTTCTTC	CATSDNGALNEQFF
few	TRBV12-3/TRBV12-4	-	TRBJ2-7	TGTGCCAGCAGTTTAGTGTGGATGGTCGAGCAGTACTTC	CASSLVWMVEQYF
few	TRBV20-1	TRBD2	TRBJ2-5	TGCAGTGCTGAGGGACTAGCGGGCCCGCAAGAGACCCAGTACTTC	CSAEGLAGPQETQYF
-	TRBV6-5	-	TRBJ2-7	TGTGCCAGCAGTTACTCGTTCGGCTACGAGCAGTACTTC	CASSYSFGYEQYF
few	TRBV25-1	TRBD2	TRBJ2-1	TGTGCCAGCAGTGAATATTCCGCGGGAGGTGCGTTCTTC	CASSEYSAGGAFF
few	TRBV5-1	TRBD2	TRBJ2-7	TGCGCCAGCAGCTTGGAAGGCGGGAGTCCCTACGAGCAGTACTTC	CASSLEGGSPYEQYF
-	TRBV28	-	TRBJ2-7	TGTGCCAGCAGCCTGGCAGGAGGGGCCTCCTACGAGCAGTACTTC	CASSLAGGASYEQYF
many	TRBV7-8	TRBD2	TRBJ2-3	TGTGCCAGCAGCCCACTACTAGCGGGGGCTACAGATACGCAGTATTTT	CASSPLLAGATDTQYF
few	TRBV10-3	-	TRBJ2-7	TGTGCCATCAGTGAGTCGTGGACTCCCTACGAGCAGTACTTC	CAISESWTPYEQYF
-	TRBV3-1	-	TRBJ2-5	TGTGCCAGCAGCCAAAATTTGCCGGAGGAGACCCAGTACTTC	CASSQNLPEETQYF
many	TRBV29-1	-	TRBJ2-1	TGCAGCGTTGTTGCACGGGATGGCTCCTACAATGAGCAGTTCTTC	CSVVARDGSYNEQFF
-	TRBV7-8	-	TRBJ2-3	TGTGCCAGCAGCATTAACACAGATACGCAGTATTTT	CASSINTDTQYF
-	TRBV11-2	-	TRBJ1-4	TGTGCCAGCAGCGAATCCCGGGGGGCCGAAAAACTGTTTTTT	CASSESRGAEKLFF
few	TRBV20-1	-	TRBJ2-7	TGCAGTGCTCCGGACGGATCCTACGAGCAGTACTTC	CSAPDGSYEQYF
few	TRBV20-1	TRBD1	TRBJ2-7	TGCAGTGCTATCATAGGGGACAGGAACCTCTACGAGCAGTACTTC	CSAIIGDRNLYEQYF
few	TRBV7-9	TRBD2	TRBJ2-7	TGTGCCAGCACCATAGCGGGGGGGGACTACGAGCAGTACTTC	CASTIAGGDYEQYF
few	TRBV4-1	-	TRBJ1-1	TGCGCCAGCAGCCATCCGGACAGAATGAACACTGAAGCTTTCTTT	CASSHPDRMNTEAFF
few	TRBV29-1	-	TRBJ2-1	TGCAGCGCCCGGCGGGGGCGTCCCTCCTACAATGAGCAGTTCTTC	CSARRGRPSYNEQFF
few	TRBV15	TRBD1	TRBJ2-7	TGTGCCACCAGCAGGGATGGACAGGGCACCGACGAGCAGTACTTC	CATSRDGQGTDEQYF
few	TRBV4-2	-	TRBJ2-2	TGTGCCAGCAGCCACGTCTCCGGGACGGCTGATGACGGGGAGCTGTTTTTT	CASSHVSGTADDGELFF
-	TRBV7-9	-	TRBJ2-5	TGTGCCAGCAGCTCGAAGGAGGGGATAGAGGGGACCCAGTACTTC	CASSSKEGIEGTQYF
many	TRBV5-5	-	TRBJ1-5	TGTGCCAGCAGCTTGTATTGGCAGGGTAATCAGCCCCAGCATTTT	CASSLYWQGNQPQHF
few	TRBV20-1	TRBD2	TRBJ2-2	TGCAGTGCAGAGCGGGAGACCGGGGAGCTGTTTTTT	CSAERETGELFF
many	TRBV7-6	-	TRBJ1-5	TGTGCCAGCAGTCGTAGAGTCAATCAGCCCCAGCATTTT	CASSRRVNQPQHF
-	TRBV12-3/TRBV12-4	-	TRBJ2-5	TGTGCCAGCAGTTCGGCTAGCTGGGAGACCCAGTACTTC	CASSSASWETQYF
-	TRBV29-1	-	TRBJ2-5	TGCAGCGTTGGTGCATTTCGGAGAATCCAAGAGACCCAGTACTTC	CSVGAFRRIQETQYF
-	TRBV6-2/TRBV6-3	TRBD2	TRBJ2-1	TGTGCCAGCAGTTGGGCGGGAGGGATCAATGAGCAGTTCTTC	CASSWAGGINEQFF
few	TRBV5-6	TRBD2	TRBJ2-7	TGTGCCAGCAGAAGGAAGCTTACTAGCGGAACCTACGAGCAGTACTTC	CASRRKLTSGTYEQYF
-	TRBV5-1	-	TRBJ1-3	TGCGCCAGCAGCTTGACAGGGACCGGACCTGGAAACACCATATATTTT	CASSLTGTGPGNTIYF
-	TRBV3-1	-	TRBJ2-6	TGCGCCAGCAGCCGCGGAATACAGGGCGGTACCCTATGGTCTGGGGCCAACGTCCTGACTTTC	CASSRGIQGGTLWSGANVLTF
-	TRBV7-8	-	TRBJ2-1	TGTGCCAGCAGCTTAGGCAGGGGATACTACAATGAGCAGTTCTTC	CASSLGRGYYNEQFF
-	TRBV20-1	TRBD2	TRBJ2-3	TGCAGTGCTAGAGGGAAGGGACTAGCGGGGCGGGATACGCAGTATTTT	CSARGKGLAGRDTQYF
few	TRBV5-8	-	TRBJ2-2	TGTGCCAGCAGCTTGGTCACAGGGAGAGACACCGGGGAGCTGTTTTTT	CASSLVTGRDTGELFF
-	TRBV24-1	-	TRBJ2-3	TGTGCCACCAGTGATTTACGCTCGGGGGGCACAGATACGCAGTATTTT	CATSDLRSGGTDTQYF